The rows below give T cell receptor beta chains drawn from one sample of a study of response to subunit inactivated influenza vaccine. From the RT-PCR reads, TCRdb called clonotypes with MiXCR, one entry per CDR3 protein. The sample carries about 540,000 distinct CDR3 sequences, around a quarter recorded once. The sample was also linked to a second study, of T cells expressing NK-cell markers.

The source material was CD4+ T cells sorted from PBMCs, sampled about 11 days after vaccination. The receptors stem from a man aged 45-60 years who received an inactivated influenza vaccine. Each CDR3 is given with its conserved first and last residue. Each record gives: D gene, clone size, V gene, J gene, CDR3 protein, CDR3 DNA. The D gene is left open where the match is weak. Rows may omit the clone size; those that give it use once, few, many or a size class.

>.|.|TRBV7-2|TRBJ2-3
CASSLGYSSTDTQYF
TGTGCCAGCAGCTTAGGGTACTCTAGCACAGATACGCAGTATTTT
>.|.|TRBV5-1|TRBJ2-7
CASSLEPGSSYEQYF
TGCGCCAGCAGCTTGGAACCAGGTTCCTCCTACGAGCAGTACTTC
>.|.|TRBV7-2|TRBJ1-2
CASSLRGELGYGYTF
TGTGCCAGCAGCTTAAGGGGGGAACTTGGCTATGGCTACACCTTC
>.|few|TRBV6-1|TRBJ1-2
CASSRGPGHGYTF
TGTGCCAGCAGTCGCGGGCCGGGACATGGCTACACCTTC
>TRBD1|.|TRBV5-6|TRBJ2-3
CASSFGQGARTQYF
TGTGCCAGCAGCTTCGGACAGGGGGCCCGTACGCAGTATTTT
>TRBD1|.|TRBV12-3/TRBV12-4|TRBJ1-1
CASSLNRGSTFF
TGTGCCAGCAGTTTAAACAGGGGTTCGACTTTCTTT
>.|few|TRBV20-1|TRBJ2-1
CSASSGEGVDEQFF
TGCAGTGCTAGCTCGGGCGAGGGGGTCGATGAGCAGTTCTTC
>TRBD2|few|TRBV7-3|TRBJ2-3
CASKRGAAFPDTQYF
TGTGCCAGCAAGCGGGGGGCGGCTTTCCCAGATACGCAGTATTTT
>.|.|TRBV12-3/TRBV12-4|TRBJ1-3
CASRLGASGNTIYF
TGTGCCAGCAGGTTAGGTGCGTCTGGAAACACCATATATTTT
>.|few|TRBV20-1|TRBJ1-3
CSARVARESGNTIYF
TGCAGTGCTAGAGTGGCCAGGGAATCTGGAAACACCATATATTTT
>TRBD1|.|TRBV29-1|TRBJ1-1
CSGGQGGTEAFF
TGCAGCGGGGGACAGGGAGGAACTGAAGCTTTCTTT
>.|few|TRBV12-3/TRBV12-4|TRBJ2-5
CASTLEGLETQYF
TGTGCCAGCACCCTTGAAGGACTAGAGACCCAGTACTTC
>.|.|TRBV7-3|TRBJ2-1
CASSLSGTQYNEQFF
TGTGCCAGCAGCTTATCCGGGACACAATACAATGAGCAGTTCTTC
>.|.|TRBV5-1|TRBJ1-4
CASSLWPENEKLFF
TGCGCCAGCAGCTTGTGGCCAGAGAATGAAAAACTGTTTTTT
>.|many|TRBV6-2/TRBV6-3|TRBJ2-3
CASSLMTTDTQYF
TGTGCCAGCAGTCTAATGACCACAGATACGCAGTATTTT
>.|few|TRBV28|TRBJ1-4
CASSLLGPTNEKLFF
TGTGCCAGCAGTTTATTGGGGCCCACTAATGAAAAACTGTTTTTT
>.|few|TRBV4-3|TRBJ1-2
CASSQDPGYGYTF
TGCGCCAGCAGCCAAGATCCAGGTTATGGCTACACCTTC
>.|few|TRBV24-1|TRBJ1-2
CATSDLTAEGYTF
TGTGCCACCAGTGATTTGACGGCGGAAGGCTACACCTTC
>TRBD1|.|TRBV7-2|TRBJ2-1
CASSSQGNTYNEQFF
TGTGCCAGCAGCTCACAGGGGAATACTTACAATGAGCAGTTCTTC
>.|many|TRBV20-1|TRBJ2-7
CSAKSRPADHEQYF
TGCAGTGCTAAGAGCAGGCCAGCCGACCACGAGCAGTACTTC
>.|.|TRBV6-1|TRBJ1-1
CASSAPRVNTEAFF
TGTGCCAGCAGTGCTCCTAGAGTGAACACTGAAGCTTTCTTT
>TRBD1|.|TRBV29-1|TRBJ1-2
CSVLMGGPGGYGYTF
TGCAGCGTTTTAATGGGGGGACCAGGGGGCTATGGCTACACCTTC
>TRBD2|.|TRBV20-1|TRBJ2-7
CSVGTRVSGVAYEQYF
TGCAGTGTAGGGACTAGAGTGAGCGGGGTCGCCTACGAGCAGTACTTC
>.|few|TRBV28|TRBJ1-6
CASSNAYIDSPLHF
TGTGCCAGCAGCAACGCTTATATAGATTCACCCCTCCACTTT
>TRBD1|.|TRBV20-1|TRBJ2-7
CSARDPGQSYEQYF
TGCAGTGCTAGAGACCCGGGACAGTCCTACGAGCAGTACTTC
>TRBD1|.|TRBV6-1|TRBJ2-5
CASRTGASETQYF
TGTGCCAGCAGAACAGGGGCGTCAGAGACCCAGTACTTC
>TRBD2|few|TRBV10-1|TRBJ2-3
CASSLERGASTDTQYF
TGCGCCAGCAGCCTCGAGCGGGGGGCTAGCACAGATACGCAGTATTTT
>TRBD2|.|TRBV11-2|TRBJ2-5
CASSLVWTSGGSRETQYF
TGTGCCAGCAGCTTAGTCTGGACTAGCGGGGGGTCTCGAGAGACCCAGTACTTC
>TRBD2|few|TRBV10-3|TRBJ2-3
CAISEWSSGRTDTQYF
TGTGCCATCAGTGAGTGGTCGAGCGGGAGGACAGATACGCAGTATTTT
>.|.|TRBV2|TRBJ1-4
CASSRSDEKLFF
TGTGCCAGCAGCCGGTCGGATGAAAAACTGTTTTTT
>.|.|TRBV30|TRBJ2-1
CAWSNPVEQFF
TGTGCCTGGAGTAACCCGGTTGAGCAGTTCTTC
>TRBD2|.|TRBV6-5|TRBJ2-5
CASSYAGVGETQYF
TGTGCCAGCAGTTATGCGGGGGTGGGAGAGACCCAGTACTTC
>.|.|TRBV20-1|TRBJ2-2
CSARPPTGLYGELFF
TGCAGTGCTAGGCCACCAACAGGGTTATACGGGGAGCTGTTTTTT
>.|.|TRBV12-3/TRBV12-4|TRBJ2-4
CASSPSLGVRAKNIQYF
TGTGCCAGCAGTCCCTCCTTGGGGGTACGGGCCAAAAACATTCAGTACTTC
>.|.|TRBV15|TRBJ2-7
CATSSQGGSYEQYF
TGTGCCACCAGCTCACAGGGAGGGTCCTACGAGCAGTACTTC
>.|few|TRBV7-6|TRBJ2-3
CASSTAAGDTQYF
TGTGCCAGCAGTACCGCGGCGGGGGATACGCAGTATTTT
>.|.|TRBV5-3|TRBJ2-7
CAMSLVDSYEQYF
TGTGCCATGAGCTTGGTCGACTCCTACGAGCAGTACTTC
>.|few|TRBV7-3|TRBJ2-1
CASSRDSGPYNEQFF
TGTGCCAGCTCCAGAGATAGCGGACCCTACAATGAGCAGTTCTTC